The T cell receptor (beta chain) described here comes from a study of beta chain features in type 1 diabetes. General observations from the study: For Type 1 diabetes patients, all four CD4+ subsets carried TCRB CDR3s that were moderately but significantly shorter. More deletions and fewer insertions at VDJ junctions were seen in type 1 diabetes patients.

This clone has more than one count but fewer than ten. The antigen is unknown. The single heparinised draw taken from each donor contained approximately 120 mL of blood on average. Cells sorted by CD45RO/CCR7/CD25/CD127/CD95/CD27 comprised CD4+ naive, central memory, regulatory and stem cell-like memory cells. Trimming at V came to 0 bases and at J to 1 base, leaving 6 bases not matched to a gene. The CDR3 sequence is 16 residues long. The germline CDR1 and CDR2 sequences are SGHDT and YYEEEE. TCRB transcripts that were expressed got sequenced, as all of the isolated RNA had been reverse transcribed. Sequenced by immunoSEQ multiplex PCR; TCRdb stores in-frame clones only, minus some. This table holds 250,000 to 300,000 clones, around 25% found once.

The chain carries TRBV5-6 and TRBJ2-7, with TRBD1 matching over 8 bases. Sequenced material: naive CD4+ T cells from blood. The TCR originated in a woman in her twenties or thirties with type 1 diabetes. CDR3 coding DNA: TGTGCCAGCAGCTTGGGCGGGACAGGTGTTTCCTACGAGCAGTACTTC. This sequence encodes CASSLGGTGVSYEQYF.